What follows are 25 T cell receptor beta chains derived from one specimen sequenced in a study of T cell responses to AZD1222 COVID-19 vaccine. Some clones are missing from TCRdb's copy, which holds only in-frame ones; the method was immunoSEQ multiplex PCR. The table has over 150,000 clones, approximately 94% seen once. The sequenced sample was peripheral blood, obtained 28 days after the second AZD1222 dose. The source of these receptors is an adult who received the AZD1222 COVID-19 vaccine.

The CDR3 nucleotides are TGTGCCAGCAGCGTAGGAAGGGGGCGAGAGACCCAGTACTTC. The encoded protein is CASSVGRGRETQYF. The J gene is TRBJ2-5, the V gene TRBV9; 7 bases agree with TRBD1. Germline V gives CDR1 SGDLS, CDR2 YYNGEE. Trimming removed 0 bases from V and 4 bases from J; junction bases left unmatched: 3. CDR3 length equals 14 residues.

This clone appeared once. The chain is built from TRBV28 and TRBJ2-3; the match to TRBD2 covers 10 bases. The ends lost 6 bases at V and 5 bases at J; junction bases unmatched: 5. The CDR3 runs to 14 residues. Germline CDR1 MDHEN, CDR2 SYDVKM. The DNA of the CDR3 is TGTGCCAGCAGACTAGCGGGGCGGAGAGATACGCAGTATTTT. Translation gives CASRLAGRRDTQYF.

J is TRBJ2-5 and V is TRBV4-1; 10 nucleotides match TRBD2. In germline, CDR1 is MGHRA, CDR2 YSYEKL. This CDR3 is 18 amino acids long. Trimming removed 4 bases from V and 5 bases from J; junction bases left unmatched: 16. In nucleotides, the CDR3 is TGCGCCAGCAGCCCCCTAGCGGGGGACCTTCTTCCCCAGGAGACCCAGTACTTC. This codes for CASSPLAGDLLPQETQYF.

The chain employs TRBV19 and TRBJ1-4, with D possibly matching TRBD1 (6 bases). Germline CDR1 LNHDA, CDR2 SQIVND (reference sequence). This CDR3 is built from 13 residues. Trimming took off 4 bases at V and 8 bases at J, with 11 bases between the two ends. CDR3 sequence: CASSTGTREKLFF. The CDR3 nucleotides read TGTGCCAGTAGTACCGGGACAAGAGAAAAACTGTTTTTT.

V usage is TRBV6-1 and J usage is TRBJ1-1; D gene unclear. CDR3 length: 13 amino acids. The V gene lost 6 bases and the J gene lost 1 base, with 9 bases spanning the gap. Germline V lookup: CDR1 MNHNS, CDR2 SASEGT. CDR3 sequence (DNA): TGTGCCAGCAGGGCTAGATCGAACACTGAAGCTTTCTTT. Its protein is CASRARSNTEAFF.

This chain joins TRBV4-2 and TRBJ1-5, with D hard to call. V gave up 3 bases and J gave up 4 bases, with 10 bases separating them. This CDR3 spans 14 amino acids. Germline lookup yields CDR1 LGHNA and CDR2 YNFKEQ. The CDR3 sequence is CASSQWMGNQPQHF. The CDR3 DNA reads TGTGCCAGCAGCCAGTGGATGGGAAATCAGCCCCAGCATTTT.

The chain carries TRBV5-5 and TRBJ1-3; D is uncertain. The V and J ends lost 4 bases and 0 bases respectively, with 11 bases between them. The CDR3 is made up of 15 amino acids. The V gene's germline CDR1 is SGHKS and CDR2 YYEKEE (reference sequence). CDR3: CASSIDWSSGNTIYF. The DNA of the CDR3 is TGTGCCAGCAGCATCGACTGGAGCTCTGGAAACACCATATATTTT.

CDR3 nucleotide sequence: TGTGCCAGCAGGGATGGTCAGGGGAGAGGCGGCTACACCTTC. As protein: CASRDGQGRGGYTF. The chain is built from TRBV28 and TRBJ1-2; weak D call: TRBD1 (6 bases). From germline, CDR1 is MDHEN and CDR2 SYDVKM. V was shortened by 6 bases and J by 8 bases, with 19 bases between the two germline ends. The CDR3 covers 14 residues.

Comments on this clone: Its ends do not fully match the called genes, so a read error is possible. The rearrangement joins TRBV6-5 to TRBJ2-6, with D hard to call. The CDR3 totals 14 residues. Germline lookup yields CDR1 MNHEY and CDR2 SVGAGI. The CDR3 is CASSPASGANVLTF. CDR3 DNA sequence: TGTGCCAGCAGTCCAGCCTCTGGCGCCAACGTCCTGACTTTC.

The gene calls are TRBV7-9 and TRBJ2-5; unclear D gene. Trimming pared 2 bases from V and 4 bases from J, leaving 5 bases between. This CDR3 has 12 amino acids. Per germline, CDR1 SEHNR and CDR2 FQNEAQ (reference sequence). Written as DNA, the CDR3 is TGTGCCAGCAGCTTAAGCGCAGAGACCCAGTACTTC. This encodes CASSLSAETQYF.

In nucleotides, the CDR3 is TGCGCCAGCAGCTTGGCCGCACACTCTGGAAACACCATATATTTT. The encoded protein is CASSLAAHSGNTIYF. The chain uses TRBV5-1 and TRBJ1-3; D remains unclear. CDR1 is SGHRS, CDR2 YFSETQ, per germline. The CDR3 has 15 amino acids. V gave up 0 bases and J gave up 0 bases, with 7 bases separating them.

V gene TRBV19 combines with J gene TRBJ2-5; D is unresolved. Germline V CDR1 and CDR2: LNHDA, SQIVND (reference sequence). CDR3 length equals 13 residues. The V and J ends lost 9 bases and 1 base respectively, with 12 bases between them. The CDR3 nucleotides read TGTGCCAGCACTGGGCAGACCCAAGAGACCCAGTACTTC. Translated, it gives CASTGQTQETQYF.

V is TRBV5-1 and J is TRBJ1-2, with 9 bases matching TRBD1. Losses at the gene ends were 2 bases for V and 7 bases for J; bases not matched to a gene: 3. CDR1 and CDR2 from the germline V gene are SGHRS and YFSETQ. This CDR3 is 13 amino acids long. The CDR3 DNA is TGCGCCAGCAGCTTACAGGGGGCGTCTGGCTACACCTTC. This encodes CASSLQGASGYTF.

V is TRBV6-5 and J is TRBJ1-1; perhaps TRBD1 as D (6 bases). The CDR3 totals 13 residues. The germline V gene has CDR1 MNHEY and CDR2 SVGAGI. Deletions cut 2 bases from V and 5 bases from J, with 9 bases between. CDR3 coding DNA: TGTGCCAGCAGTTACGCAGGGGCGACTGAAGCTTTCTTT. This translates into CASSYAGATEAFF.

The chain is built from TRBV20-1 and TRBJ2-7; D call uncertain. This CDR3 comprises 10 residues. Germline assignment: CDR1 DFQATT and CDR2 SNEGSKA (reference sequence). With 6 bases removed from V and 3 bases from J, the gap between germline ends came to 6 bases. The CDR3 nucleotides are TGCAGTGCCTCGAACTACGAGCAGTACTTC. Translating gives CSASNYEQYF.

The V gene is TRBV28, the J gene TRBJ1-1, with D maybe TRBD1 (6 bases). Looked up from germline, CDR1 is MDHEN and CDR2 is SYDVKM. CDR3 length equals 13 residues. The V and J ends lost 8 bases and 0 bases respectively, with 10 bases between them. The CDR3 bases are TGTGCCAGCCTACAGGGCCTGAACACTGAAGCTTTCTTT. Translating it yields CASLQGLNTEAFF.

The rearrangement uses TRBV18 and TRBJ1-1; 7 nucleotides align to TRBD1. Germline assignment: CDR1 KGHSH and CDR2 LQKENI. J was trimmed by 4 bases and V by 2 bases; bases with no gene match: 1. The CDR3 has 13 residues. Here the CDR3 DNA reads TGTGCCAGCTCACCAGACAGGGTCACTGAAGCTTTCTTT. The encoded protein is CASSPDRVTEAFF. Together with reference TRBV18 and TRBJ1-1, the CDR3 gives the full variable domain: NAGVMQNPRHLVRRRGQEARLRCSPMKGHSHVYWYRQLPEEGLKFMVYLQKENIIDESGMPKERFSAEFPKEGPSILRIQQVVRGDSAAYFCASSPDRVTEAFFGQGTRLTVV.

The chain is built from TRBV2 and TRBJ1-3, with 7 bases aligning to TRBD1. J lost 4 bases, V lost 6 bases, and 6 bases had no gene match. Germline V gene sequence: CDR1 SNHLY, CDR2 FYNNEI. This CDR3 contains 14 residues. This CDR3 reads CASRTGSEGNTIYF. CDR3 in DNA: TGTGCCAGCAGGACAGGGTCAGAAGGAAACACCATATATTTT. Full variable domain (rest looked up from reference TRBV2 and TRBJ1-3): EPEVTQTPSHQVTQMGQEVILRCVPISNHLYFYWYRQILGQKVEFLVSFYNNEISEKSEIFDDQFSVERPDGSNFTLKIRSTKLEDSAMYFCASRTGSEGNTIYFGEGSWLTVV.

This chain connects TRBV5-1 to TRBJ1-3; D uncertain. Germline V lookup: CDR1 SGHRS, CDR2 YFSETQ. V lost 1 base to trimming and J lost 3 bases, with 8 bases between them. This CDR3 spans 14 amino acids. The CDR3 bases are TGCGCCAGCAGCTTGTCGACTGTTGGAAACACCATATATTTT. Its translation is CASSLSTVGNTIYF. The complete variable domain, with remaining parts taken from reference TRBV5-1 and TRBJ1-3, reads KAGVTQTPRYLIKTRGQQVTLSCSPISGHRSVSWYQQTPGQGLQFLFEYFSETQRNKGNFPGRFSGRQFSNSRSEMNVSTLELGDSALYLCASSLSTVGNTIYFGEGSWLTVV.

V gene TRBV6-1 combines with J gene TRBJ1-5; D not certain. Germline lookup yields CDR1 MNHNS and CDR2 SASEGT. Trimming took 3 bases from V and 3 from J, leaving 6 bases between them. The CDR3 consists of 13 residues. The CDR3 here is CASSDGYNQPQHF. The DNA for the CDR3 is TGTGCCAGCAGTGATGGGTACAATCAGCCCCAGCATTTT.

This chain connects TRBV9 to TRBJ2-1; TRBD1 or TRBD2 may be the D gene (5 bases each). This CDR3 contains 13 residues. CDR1 is SGDLS and CDR2 is YYNGEE in the germline V gene. Trimming cost V 4 bases and J 7 bases, with 12 bases left between them. DNA of the CDR3: TGTGCCAGCAGCCTGGGGGAAGTGAATGAGCAGTTCTTC. Protein: CASSLGEVNEQFF. Full variable domain (missing parts from reference TRBV9 and TRBJ2-1): DSGVTQTPKHLITATGQRVTLRCSPRSGDLSVYWYQQSLDQGLQFLIQYYNGEERAKGNILERFSAQQFPDLHSELNLSSLELGDSALYFCASSLGEVNEQFFGPGTRLTVL.

This sequence joins TRBV30 and TRBJ2-2; either TRBD1 or TRBD2 may supply D (5 bases each). Between the trimmed V and J ends, which lost 2 bases and 8 bases, there was a span of 15 bases. The V gene's germline CDR1 is GTSNPN and CDR2 SVGIG (reference sequence). CDR3 length: 14 amino acids. This CDR3 reads CAWSRDDLFGELFF. DNA of the CDR3: TGTGCCTGGAGTAGGGACGACCTATTTGGGGAGCTGTTTTTT.

The chain uses TRBV7-3 and TRBJ1-1, with unresolved D. CDR3 length: 15 amino acids. Germline V CDR1 and CDR2: SGHTA, FQGTGA. V gave up 1 base and J gave up 0 bases, with 9 bases separating them. CDR3 loop: CASSLNPGLNTEAFF. CDR3 DNA sequence: TGTGCCAGCAGCTTAAATCCGGGGTTGAACACTGAAGCTTTCTTT.

The chain uses TRBV19 and TRBJ1-5, with D perhaps matching TRBD1 (6 bases). From germline, CDR1 is LNHDA and CDR2 SQIVND (reference sequence). V was shortened by 6 bases and J by 5 bases, with 14 bases between the two germline ends. CDR3 size: 14 residues. In nucleotides, the CDR3 is TGTGCCAGTAGCAAGGGGGACACCTATCAGCCCCAGCATTTT. This sequence encodes CASSKGDTYQPQHF.

The gene calls are TRBV6-5 and TRBJ2-7; perhaps TRBD1 as D (5 bases). Trimming removed 0 bases from V and 3 bases from J, with 15 bases in between. Germline V gene sequence: CDR1 MNHEY, CDR2 SVGAGI. The CDR3 extends over 16 amino acids. CDR3 protein: CASSYSAVGRVYEQYF. For the CDR3, the DNA is TGTGCCAGCAGTTACTCTGCGGTAGGCAGGGTCTACGAGCAGTACTTC.